These T cell receptor beta chains were read from a single sample in a study of blood T cells in healthy people across ages. TCRdb passed the 5' RACE reads through MiXCR, listing each CDR3 protein once. The sample holds roughly 1.7 million distinct CDR3 sequences, almost 35% seen once. Source material: blood. These receptors were obtained from a woman aged 25 to 39 in good health. CDR3s include the opening cysteine and the closing phenylalanine or tryptophan. D genes are given only for firm matches. Expanded clones get a size class; other rows say once, few or many, or leave the size out.

V gene,D gene,J gene,CDR3 length,clone size,CDR3 protein,CDR3 DNA
TRBV4-1,-,TRBJ1-6,15,many,CASSQDHSFGSPLHF,TGCGCCAGCAGCCAAGATCACAGCTTCGGATCACCCCTCCACTTT
TRBV20-1,-,TRBJ1-2,13,few,CSANTGPGDGYTF,TGCAGTGCTAATACAGGCCCCGGTGATGGCTACACCTTC
TRBV20-1,-,TRBJ1-6,16,-,CSAKQEALPGNSPLHF,TGCAGTGCCAAACAGGAGGCTCTTCCTGGTAATTCACCCCTCCACTTT
TRBV30,-,TRBJ2-1,14,-,CAWNQRGPLSEQFF,TGTGCCTGGAACCAACGAGGGCCATTGAGTGAGCAGTTCTTC
TRBV9,TRBD1,TRBJ1-2,16,-,CASSGENRGLNYGYTF,TGTGCCAGCAGCGGAGAGAACAGGGGGCTGAACTATGGCTACACCTTC
TRBV4-1,-,TRBJ2-7,15,-,CASSQGTVGPYEQYF,TGCGCCAGCAGCCAGGGAACAGTTGGTCCCTACGAGCAGTACTTC
TRBV7-9,-,TRBJ1-1,14,-,CASSFDMGSTEAFF,TGTGCCAGCAGCTTTGACATGGGTTCTACTGAAGCTTTCTTT
TRBV11-2,TRBD1,TRBJ2-7,13,-,CARTSGQGYEQYF,TGTGCCAGGACCTCCGGACAGGGCTACGAGCAGTACTTC
TRBV4-1,-,TRBJ1-1,15,few,CASSHLSPMNTEAFF,TGCGCCAGCAGCCATCTCAGCCCCATGAACACTGAAGCTTTCTTT
TRBV28,-,TRBJ2-7,16,-,CASSSVSISGAGEQYF,TGTGCCAGCAGTTCCGTGTCCATTTCAGGGGCAGGGGAGCAGTACTTC
TRBV20-1,-,TRBJ2-7,13,many,CSARGASSYEQYF,TGCAGTGCTAGAGGGGCTAGCTCCTACGAGCAGTACTTC
TRBV2,TRBD1,TRBJ2-3,17,-,CASSETLRGQFKVTQYF,TGTGCCAGCAGTGAAACCTTACGGGGACAGTTTAAAGTTACGCAGTATTTT
TRBV9,TRBD1,TRBJ2-1,16,few,CASSGLAGTAANEQFF,TGTGCCAGCAGCGGTCTTGCCGGGACAGCAGCCAATGAGCAGTTCTTC
TRBV3-1,-,TRBJ2-1,15,-,CASSLDGRETSEQFF,TGTGCCAGCAGCCTGGACGGTCGCGAGACCAGTGAGCAGTTCTTC
TRBV7-9,TRBD1,TRBJ1-2,18,few,CASSLVAGPMTGTYGYTF,TGTGCCAGCAGCTTAGTAGCGGGCCCGATGACAGGGACTTATGGCTACACCTTC
TRBV4-1,TRBD2,TRBJ2-3,17,-,CASSQEAGGGIIDTQYF,TGCGCCAGCAGCCAAGAAGCGGGGGGTGGTATCATAGATACGCAGTATTTT
TRBV9,-,TRBJ2-5,13,few,CASSVGQLETQYF,TGTGCCAGCAGCGTAGGACAGTTAGAGACCCAGTACTTC
TRBV28,TRBD2,TRBJ2-1,18,-,CASPRVAGGRTWDNEQFF,TGTGCCAGCCCTAGGGTAGCGGGAGGGCGGACTTGGGACAATGAGCAGTTCTTC
TRBV20-1,TRBD1,TRBJ1-1,14,-,CSAPNRGKNTEAFF,TGCAGTGCTCCTAACAGGGGGAAGAACACTGAAGCTTTCTTT
TRBV11-2,-,TRBJ2-3,12,-,CASSTRLDTQYF,TGTGCCAGCAGCACCCGACTTGATACGCAGTATTTT
TRBV18,TRBD2,TRBJ2-5,16,few,CASSPGLAGVRETQYF,TGTGCCAGCTCTCCGGGACTAGCGGGAGTAAGAGAGACCCAGTACTTC
TRBV5-1,-,TRBJ2-5,15,many,CASSSRDPALETQYF,TGCGCCAGCAGCTCCCGGGACCCCGCTCTCGAGACCCAGTACTTC
TRBV9,TRBD2,TRBJ2-5,16,-,CASSVGAAGAGETQYF,TGTGCCAGCAGCGTAGGCGCAGCGGGAGCTGGAGAGACCCAGTACTTC
TRBV19,TRBD1,TRBJ1-5,14,few,CASSSGTVSQPQHF,TGTGCCAGTAGTTCCGGGACAGTTTCTCAGCCCCAGCATTTT